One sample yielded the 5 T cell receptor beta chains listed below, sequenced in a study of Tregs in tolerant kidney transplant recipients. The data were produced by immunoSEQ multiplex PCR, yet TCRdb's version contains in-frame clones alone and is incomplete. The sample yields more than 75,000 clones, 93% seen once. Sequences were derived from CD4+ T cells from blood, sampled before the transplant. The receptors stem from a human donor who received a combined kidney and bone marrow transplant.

The CDR3 nucleotides read TGTGCCAGCAGATCCAGGGGGCCAAAAGCGGTTTCGTACTTC. Protein: CASRSRGPKAVSYF. V is TRBV11-3 and J is TRBJ2-7; TRBD1 matches at 8 bases. This CDR3 is built from 14 residues. With 6 bases clipped from V and 12 bases from J, the junction kept 16 bases outside the gene matches. From germline, CDR1 is SGHNT and CDR2 YENEEA.

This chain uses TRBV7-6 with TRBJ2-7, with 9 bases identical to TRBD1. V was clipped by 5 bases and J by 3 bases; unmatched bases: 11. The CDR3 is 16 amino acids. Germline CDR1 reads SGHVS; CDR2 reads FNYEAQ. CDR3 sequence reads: CASSPGGGQGSYEQYF. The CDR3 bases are TGTGCCAGCAGCCCCGGAGGTGGACAGGGGAGCTACGAGCAGTACTTC.

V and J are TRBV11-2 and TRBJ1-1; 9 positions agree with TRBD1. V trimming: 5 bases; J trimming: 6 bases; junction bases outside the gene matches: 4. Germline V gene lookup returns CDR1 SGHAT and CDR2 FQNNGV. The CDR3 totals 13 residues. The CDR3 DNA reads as TGTGCCAGCAGCCCTGACAGGGGGGCTGAAGCTTTCTTT. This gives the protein CASSPDRGAEAFF.

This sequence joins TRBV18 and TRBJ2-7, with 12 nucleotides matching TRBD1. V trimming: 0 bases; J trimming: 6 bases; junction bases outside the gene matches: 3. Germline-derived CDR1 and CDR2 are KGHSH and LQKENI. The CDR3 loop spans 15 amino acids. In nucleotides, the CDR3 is TGTGCCAGCTCACCACCGGGACAGGGGGCGTCCGAGCAGTACTTC. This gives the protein CASSPPGQGASEQYF.

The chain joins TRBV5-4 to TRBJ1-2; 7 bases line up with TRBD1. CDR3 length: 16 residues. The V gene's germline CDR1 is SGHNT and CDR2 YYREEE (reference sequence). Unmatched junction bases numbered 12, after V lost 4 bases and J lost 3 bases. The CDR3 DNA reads TGTGCCAGCAGCCCGCGTCAGGGGGTGGTAGACTATGGCTACACCTTC. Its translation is CASSPRQGVVDYGYTF.